This paragraph covers one TCR beta chain sequence. The data were taken from a study of blood T cell repertoires in COVID-19. The method was immunoSEQ multiplex PCR; TCRdb's version includes in-frame clones alone and lacks a portion of them. In the table there are a few hundred thousand clones, roughly 85% of which are singletons. The CDR3 length is 16 residues. Trimming took off 1 base at V and 7 bases at J, with 17 bases between the two ends. The germline V gene encodes CDR1 LNHDA and CDR2 SQIVND (reference sequence). This TCR was recovered from a woman in her 70s with COVID-19, enrolled during active disease. The sequenced sample was peripheral blood. The chain carries TRBV19 and TRBJ1-5; D unresolved. CDR3 bases: TGTGCCAGTAGTATAGGGGGAGGAGAGCGGAGGCAGCCCCAGCATTTT. Translating it yields CASSIGGGERRQPQHF. Supplemented by reference TRBV19 and TRBJ1-5, the full variable domain reads DGGITQSPKYLFRKEGQNVTLSCEQNLNHDAMYWYRQDPGQGLRLIYYSQIVNDFQKGDIAEGYSVSREKKESFPLTVTSAQKNPTAFYLCASSIGGGERRQPQHFGDGTRLSIL.